One and the same sample provided the 15 T cell receptor beta chains below, sequenced in a study of blood T cell repertoires in COVID-19. Measured with immunoSEQ multiplex PCR; TCRdb has only the in-frame clones, and not every one. The table shows about 160,000 clones, with approximately 88% occurring only once. The sample was peripheral blood. All receptors derive from a woman older than 75 with active or convalescent COVID-19.

The genes are TRBV7-8 and TRBJ1-1, with 7 nucleotides matching TRBD1. V dropped 5 bases and J dropped 0; count of bases not matched to a gene: 9. The length of the CDR3 is 16 residues. CDR1 is SGHVS, CDR2 FQNEAQ, per germline. CDR3 loop: CASSRGTATVNTEAFF. As DNA, the CDR3 is TGTGCCAGCAGCCGCGGGACAGCCACTGTGAACACTGAAGCTTTCTTT.

This chain joins TRBV6-5 and TRBJ1-1, with 7 bases matching TRBD1. Germline V gives CDR1 MNHEY, CDR2 SVGAGI. V was pared by 8 bases and J by 1 base, with 10 bases of the junction left unmatched. The CDR3 spans 15 residues. The CDR3 coding sequence is TGTGCCAGCGTCCAGGGGGACGCAGCGAACACTGAAGCTTTCTTT. This codes for CASVQGDAANTEAFF.

The chain has TRBV19 and TRBJ2-7; 7 nucleotides align to TRBD2. Germline V gene sequence: CDR1 LNHDA, CDR2 SQIVND (reference sequence). With V trimmed by 5 bases and J by 5 bases, 6 bases remained unmatched. CDR3 length: 13 residues. The CDR3 is CASSSWTSNEQYF. Written as DNA, the CDR3 is TGTGCCAGTAGTTCCTGGACTAGTAACGAGCAGTACTTC.

This sequence joins TRBV20-1 and TRBJ1-2; D uncertain. V was shortened by 3 bases and J by 8 bases, with 13 bases between the two germline ends. The CDR3 is 12 amino acids. Germline V CDR1 and CDR2: DFQATT, SNEGSKA (reference sequence). The CDR3 DNA sequence: TGCAGTGCTAGTGGCGGGGAGATAGGCTACACCTTC. It yields the protein CSASGGEIGYTF.

The rearrangement uses TRBV2 and TRBJ2-3, with 12 bases that match TRBD1. Germline assignment: CDR1 SNHLY and CDR2 FYNNEI. V lost 10 bases and J lost 4; bases outside the gene matches: 9. This CDR3 is 15 amino acids long. Written as DNA, the CDR3 is TGTGCCAAAAGTCCGGGACAGGGGGCGTCAGATACGCAGTATTTT. Its translation: CAKSPGQGASDTQYF.

V usage is TRBV11-2 and J usage is TRBJ1-1; tentative D call: TRBD1 (5 bases). V lost 2 bases and J lost 2, with 12 bases in between. There are 15 residues in the CDR3. Germline V gene sequence: CDR1 SGHAT, CDR2 FQNNGV. In DNA form, the CDR3 reads TGTGCCAGCAGCTTACCCTCGACAGCCAACACTGAAGCTTTCTTT. Its protein product is CASSLPSTANTEAFF.

The chain is built from TRBV5-1 and TRBJ2-2; a possible D gene is TRBD1 (5 bases). CDR3 length equals 16 residues. Germline CDR1 and CDR2: SGHRS and YFSETQ. With 0 bases removed from V and 0 bases from J, the gap between germline ends came to 9 bases. CDR3 in DNA: TGCGCCAGCAGCTTGGTGCTACAGGCGAACACCGGGGAGCTGTTTTTT. Amino acids: CASSLVLQANTGELFF.

This clone was recorded a few times. V usage is TRBV5-1 and J usage is TRBJ1-2, with 7 positions matching TRBD1. Germline CDR1 SGHRS, CDR2 YFSETQ. CDR3 length equals 15 residues. Unmatched junction bases numbered 7, after V lost 0 bases and J lost 5 bases. The CDR3: CASSLAQGFLYGYTF. Here the CDR3 DNA reads TGCGCCAGCAGCTTGGCACAGGGGTTCCTTTATGGCTACACCTTC.

The chain couples TRBV11-3 to TRBJ1-6, with no clear D. Germline V CDR1 and CDR2: SGHNT, YENEEA. The V end was cut by 3 bases, the J end by 9 bases, with 12 bases between. The CDR3 totals 14 residues. The CDR3: CASSFDLASSPLHF. Here the CDR3 DNA reads TGTGCCAGCAGCTTCGACCTAGCAAGTTCACCCCTCCACTTT.

The CDR3 coding sequence is TGTGCCAGCCGTCTTGGGGGGGGATTGATAGAGACCCAGTACTTC. Its protein product is CASRLGGGLIETQYF. This chain uses TRBV7-9 with TRBJ2-5; 7 bases match TRBD2. The CDR3 runs 15 residues. CDR1 and CDR2 (germline): SEHNR, FQNEAQ (reference sequence). Unmatched junction bases numbered 13, after V lost 8 bases and J lost 4 bases.

This clone is a singleton in its sample. CDR3 region: CASSLGGGLAGYEQYF. The CDR3 nucleotides are TGTGCCAGCAGCTTAGGAGGGGGACTAGCGGGCTACGAGCAGTACTTC. V gene TRBV7-2 combines with J gene TRBJ2-7; TRBD2 matches at 12 bases. V lost 1 base, J lost 3 bases, and 4 bases stayed unmatched. CDR1 is SGHTA and CDR2 is FQGNSA in the germline V gene. The CDR3 loop spans 16 amino acids.

CDR3 DNA sequence: TGTGCCAGCAGTTTATCGACAGGGTGGAATGAAAAACTGTTTTTT. Its translation: CASSLSTGWNEKLFF. The rearrangement links TRBV27 to TRBJ1-4, with 7 bases lining up with TRBD1. The CDR3 consists of 15 residues. J was trimmed by 5 bases and V by 0 bases; bases with no gene match: 3. Germline lookup yields CDR1 MNHEY and CDR2 SMNVEV (reference sequence).

This clone turned up a few times. The CDR3 nucleotides are TGCGCCAGCAGCTTGATCGCAGACACAGATACGCAGTATTTT. Translation gives CASSLIADTDTQYF. This sequence joins TRBV5-1 and TRBJ2-3; D call uncertain. V was trimmed by 1 base and J by 2 bases, leaving 8 bases between them. Germline CDR1 is SGHRS and CDR2 is YFSETQ. The CDR3 is made up of 14 amino acids.

V gene TRBV19 combines with J gene TRBJ1-1; D remains unclear. The CDR3 is made up of 13 amino acids. In germline, CDR1 is LNHDA, CDR2 SQIVND (reference sequence). Trimming took 3 bases from V and 2 from J, leaving 7 bases between them. CDR3 sequence: CASSIDKNTEAFF. CDR3 bases: TGTGCCAGTAGTATCGACAAAAACACTGAAGCTTTCTTT.

This clone showed up just once. The chain combines TRBV6-1 with TRBJ1-1, with D maybe TRBD1 (6 bases). V lost 1 base and J 4 bases, leaving 13 bases between the germline ends. This CDR3 is 15 amino acids long. CDR1 is MNHNS, CDR2 SASEGT, per germline. The CDR3 loop reads CASSEVFSRGTEAFF. CDR3 coding DNA: TGTGCCAGCAGTGAAGTGTTTAGCAGGGGCACTGAAGCTTTCTTT.